Listed below are T cell receptor beta chains from one sample, sequenced in a study of blood T cell repertoires in COVID-19. Assay used: immunoSEQ multiplex PCR; TCRdb lists only in-frame clones, some missing. Here the sample spans approximately 110,000 clones, around three quarters being singletons. What was sequenced was peripheral blood. All receptors derive from a human donor in a cohort sampled during active or convalescent COVID-19. CDR3s include the opening cysteine and the closing phenylalanine or tryptophan. The order of the fields is J gene, D gene, V gene, clone size, CDR3 protein, CDR3 DNA. The D gene is left open where the match is weak. Only some rows state a clone size, as once, few, many or a class for expanded clones.

J gene: TRBJ1-6
D gene: .
V gene: TRBV7-2
clone size: .
CDR3 protein: CASSLLAVIKNSPLHF
CDR3 DNA: TGTGCCAGCAGCTTACTCGCGGTGATTAAGAATTCACCCCTCCACTTT

J gene: TRBJ2-7
D gene: .
V gene: TRBV19
clone size: once
CDR3 protein: CASSSRGRTYEQYF
CDR3 DNA: TGTGCCAGTAGTTCACGTGGGCGTACCTACGAGCAGTACTTC

J gene: TRBJ2-7
D gene: .
V gene: TRBV6-5
clone size: once
CDR3 protein: CASSSRIHEQYF
CDR3 DNA: TGTGCCAGCAGTTCCAGGATTCACGAGCAGTACTTC

J gene: TRBJ1-1
D gene: .
V gene: TRBV5-1
clone size: few
CDR3 protein: CASSSFTGVLNTEAFF
CDR3 DNA: TGCGCCAGCAGCTCTTTCACCGGGGTTTTGAACACTGAAGCTTTCTTT

J gene: TRBJ2-7
D gene: .
V gene: TRBV30
clone size: .
CDR3 protein: CACARQRTYEQYF
CDR3 DNA: TGTGCCTGCGCAAGACAGAGGACCTACGAGCAGTACTTC

J gene: TRBJ1-4
D gene: TRBD1
V gene: TRBV7-9
clone size: .
CDR3 protein: CASRTGGEEEKLFF
CDR3 DNA: TGTGCCAGCAGGACAGGGGGCGAAGAAGAAAAACTGTTTTTT

J gene: TRBJ2-7
D gene: .
V gene: TRBV18
clone size: .
CDR3 protein: CASSQGGYYYEQYF
CDR3 DNA: TGTGCCAGCTCACAGGGCGGGTACTACTACGAGCAGTACTTC

J gene: TRBJ2-7
D gene: TRBD2
V gene: TRBV5-4
clone size: .
CDR3 protein: CASSPPGLAGVTPYEQYF
CDR3 DNA: TGTGCCAGCAGCCCTCCAGGACTAGCGGGAGTAACCCCTTACGAGCAGTACTTC

J gene: TRBJ2-3
D gene: .
V gene: TRBV4-3
clone size: .
CDR3 protein: CASSQASTTVPTDTQYF
CDR3 DNA: TGCGCCAGCAGCCAAGCATCGACAACTGTGCCCACAGATACGCAGTATTTT

J gene: TRBJ2-7
D gene: .
V gene: TRBV6-6
clone size: .
CDR3 protein: CASSYQTYEQYF
CDR3 DNA: TGTGCCAGCAGTTACCAAACCTACGAGCAGTACTTC

J gene: TRBJ2-3
D gene: .
V gene: TRBV27
clone size: .
CDR3 protein: CASQDNVDTQYF
CDR3 DNA: TGTGCCAGCCAGGATAACGTAGATACGCAGTATTTT

J gene: TRBJ1-4
D gene: .
V gene: TRBV7-2
clone size: .
CDR3 protein: CASSPGLLGLEKLFF
CDR3 DNA: TGTGCCAGCAGCCCCGGACTTTTGGGCCTTGAAAAACTGTTTTTT

J gene: TRBJ2-3
D gene: TRBD2
V gene: TRBV5-5
clone size: .
CDR3 protein: CASSFPSGSNRDTDTQYF
CDR3 DNA: TGTGCCAGCAGCTTTCCTAGCGGGAGTAATCGGGACACAGATACGCAGTATTTT

J gene: TRBJ2-2
D gene: .
V gene: TRBV6-5
clone size: .
CDR3 protein: CASSPRGQNTGELFF
CDR3 DNA: TGTGCCAGCAGTCCTAGGGGACAAAACACCGGGGAGCTGTTTTTT

J gene: TRBJ1-1
D gene: .
V gene: TRBV19
clone size: .
CDR3 protein: CASRLQGNTEAFF
CDR3 DNA: TGTGCCAGTAGGCTACAGGGGAACACTGAAGCTTTCTTT

J gene: TRBJ1-6
D gene: .
V gene: TRBV6-1
clone size: .
CDR3 protein: CASSEPPPSSPLHF
CDR3 DNA: TGTGCCAGCAGTGAACCGCCCCCCAGTTCACCCCTCCACTTT

J gene: TRBJ2-2
D gene: .
V gene: TRBV11-3
clone size: .
CDR3 protein: CASSLRGEFLELFF
CDR3 DNA: TGTGCCAGCAGCTTAAGAGGAGAGTTTCTGGAGCTGTTTTTT

J gene: TRBJ2-3
D gene: TRBD2
V gene: TRBV28
clone size: .
CDR3 protein: CASSLFGAAGGRADTQYF
CDR3 DNA: TGTGCCAGCAGCCTCTTTGGGGCAGCGGGAGGACGTGCAGATACGCAGTATTTT

J gene: TRBJ2-7
D gene: TRBD2
V gene: TRBV27
clone size: .
CDR3 protein: CASSYTSGYEQYF
CDR3 DNA: TGTGCCAGCAGTTATACTAGCGGTTACGAGCAGTACTTC

J gene: TRBJ2-1
D gene: .
V gene: TRBV15
clone size: .
CDR3 protein: CATSRGRSSYNEQFF
CDR3 DNA: TGTGCCACCAGCAGAGGGAGGTCCTCCTACAATGAGCAGTTCTTC

J gene: TRBJ2-1
D gene: TRBD2
V gene: TRBV6-5
clone size: .
CDR3 protein: CASSKLAGARWEQFF
CDR3 DNA: TGTGCCAGCAGTAAACTAGCGGGAGCGAGATGGGAGCAGTTCTTC

J gene: TRBJ1-2
D gene: TRBD1
V gene: TRBV10-3
clone size: .
CDR3 protein: CAISGQVLGDGYTF
CDR3 DNA: TGTGCCATCAGCGGACAGGTATTGGGAGATGGCTACACCTTC

J gene: TRBJ1-5
D gene: .
V gene: TRBV28
clone size: .
CDR3 protein: CASRPFETGYSNQPQHF
CDR3 DNA: TGTGCCAGCCGACCTTTTGAGACCGGGTATAGCAATCAGCCCCAGCATTTT

J gene: TRBJ2-5
D gene: .
V gene: TRBV7-3
clone size: .
CDR3 protein: CASSLSRGETQYF
CDR3 DNA: TGTGCCAGCAGCTTATCCAGGGGAGAGACCCAGTACTTC

J gene: TRBJ2-1
D gene: .
V gene: TRBV10-1
clone size: few
CDR3 protein: CASSEFGHEQFF
CDR3 DNA: TGCGCCAGCAGTGAGTTTGGGCATGAGCAGTTCTTC

J gene: TRBJ2-1
D gene: .
V gene: TRBV7-2
clone size: .
CDR3 protein: CASSSSIRSYNEQFF
CDR3 DNA: TGTGCCAGCAGCTCCTCTATACGGTCCTACAATGAGCAGTTCTTC

J gene: TRBJ2-5
D gene: TRBD1
V gene: TRBV12-5
clone size: .
CDR3 protein: CASGLVGFNRGFIQETQYF
CDR3 DNA: TGTGCTAGTGGTTTGGTGGGTTTCAACAGGGGCTTTATTCAAGAGACCCAGTACTTC

J gene: TRBJ2-7
D gene: TRBD1
V gene: TRBV18
clone size: once
CDR3 protein: CASSPGTVVDYEQYF
CDR3 DNA: TGTGCCAGCTCGCCAGGGACAGTGGTCGACTACGAGCAGTACTTC

J gene: TRBJ2-2
D gene: TRBD2
V gene: TRBV7-6
clone size: .
CDR3 protein: CASSLPLAGGPSTGELFF
CDR3 DNA: TGTGCCAGCAGCTTACCACTAGCGGGAGGGCCGAGCACCGGGGAGCTGTTTTTT

J gene: TRBJ2-5
D gene: .
V gene: TRBV5-1
clone size: .
CDR3 protein: CASSLAPLGGQETQYF
CDR3 DNA: TGCGCCAGCAGCTTGGCCCCTTTGGGGGGACAAGAGACCCAGTACTTC

J gene: TRBJ2-5
D gene: TRBD2
V gene: TRBV5-1
clone size: .
CDR3 protein: CASSLEASGFGETQYF
CDR3 DNA: TGCGCCAGCAGCTTGGAGGCTAGCGGGTTTGGGGAGACCCAGTACTTC

J gene: TRBJ1-2
D gene: TRBD1
V gene: TRBV10-3
clone size: .
CDR3 protein: CAISGVGGQEDGYTF
CDR3 DNA: TGTGCCATCAGTGGGGTGGGGGGACAGGAAGACGGCTACACCTTC

J gene: TRBJ1-1
D gene: TRBD1
V gene: TRBV29-1
clone size: once
CDR3 protein: CSARDRVAFF
CDR3 DNA: TGCAGCGCCCGGGACAGGGTTGCTTTCTTT

J gene: TRBJ2-7
D gene: .
V gene: TRBV28
clone size: once
CDR3 protein: CASSLIRYEQYF
CDR3 DNA: TGTGCCAGCAGTTTAATCCGGTACGAGCAGTACTTC

J gene: TRBJ1-5
D gene: .
V gene: TRBV27
clone size: few
CDR3 protein: CASSSISGFAQPQHF
CDR3 DNA: TGTGCCAGCAGTTCAATCTCAGGGTTCGCGCAGCCCCAGCATTTT

J gene: TRBJ2-3
D gene: .
V gene: TRBV24-1
clone size: .
CDR3 protein: CATSDRRQRADTQYF
CDR3 DNA: TGTGCCACCAGTGACCGACGGCAGAGGGCAGATACGCAGTATTTT

J gene: TRBJ1-1
D gene: .
V gene: TRBV5-1
clone size: once
CDR3 protein: CASSLAGDTEAFF
CDR3 DNA: TGCGCCAGCAGCTTGGCCGGGGATACTGAAGCTTTCTTT

J gene: TRBJ1-1
D gene: .
V gene: TRBV5-1
clone size: once
CDR3 protein: CASSLESENTEAFF
CDR3 DNA: TGCGCCAGCAGCTTGGAATCAGAGAACACTGAAGCTTTCTTT

J gene: TRBJ2-2
D gene: .
V gene: TRBV5-6
clone size: once
CDR3 protein: CASSRPGYANTGELFF
CDR3 DNA: TGTGCCAGCAGCCGCCCAGGGTACGCGAACACCGGGGAGCTGTTTTTT

J gene: TRBJ2-7
D gene: .
V gene: TRBV2
clone size: .
CDR3 protein: CASSQLVAPSEQYF
CDR3 DNA: TGTGCCAGCAGTCAACTAGTAGCCCCCAGCGAGCAGTACTTC

J gene: TRBJ1-6
D gene: .
V gene: TRBV12-3/TRBV12-4
clone size: few
CDR3 protein: CASRLRPSPLHF
CDR3 DNA: TGTGCCAGCAGATTACGTCCTTCACCCCTCCACTTT